These 5 T cell receptor beta chains originate from one sample sequenced in a study of shared clonotypes between healthy human individuals. Cells designated naive CD8 were CD45RO-negative and were positively selected for CCR7, with terminally differentiated effector memory CD45RA+ cells excluded. The data were produced by immunoSEQ multiplex PCR, yet TCRdb's version contains in-frame clones alone and is incomplete. The sample consists of about 1.9 million clones, 90% to 95% of them appearing once. The sequenced sample consisted of naive CD8+ T cells from PBMCs. The receptors were sampled from a young man in good health. Some clones in this sample may be carry-over from other donors' samples.

This clone was picked up one time. The V and J genes are TRBV20-1 and TRBJ2-7, with no clear D. Trimming stripped 4 bases from V and 3 bases from J, with 4 bases between. The CDR3 spans 10 residues. The germline V gene has CDR1 DFQATT and CDR2 SNEGSKA (reference sequence). The CDR3 nucleotides read TGCAGTGCTAACAACTACGAGCAGTACTTC. It yields the protein CSANNYEQYF.

This clone was seen a handful of times. The chain couples TRBV13 to TRBJ2-7, with D tentatively TRBD1 (6 bases). Germline values: CDR1 PRHDT, CDR2 FYEKMQ (reference sequence). V was cut by 1 base and J by 6 bases, with 7 bases left in between. The CDR3 consists of 12 residues. The DNA of the CDR3 is TGTGCCAGCAGCTTAGAAGGGGGCGAGCAGTACTTC. It encodes CASSLEGGEQYF.

The chain is built from TRBV9 and TRBJ2-7; the D is unclear. Germline V lookup: CDR1 SGDLS, CDR2 YYNGEE. V was clipped by 0 bases and J by 3 bases, with 13 bases between them. This CDR3 is built from 15 residues. In DNA form, the CDR3 reads TGTGCCAGCAGCGTAGGGTCGGCGGTAAACTACGAGCAGTACTTC. Its translation is CASSVGSAVNYEQYF.

This clone was recorded only once. The V and J genes are TRBV6-5 and TRBJ2-1; D assignment may be TRBD1 or TRBD2 (5 bases each). V was cut by 10 bases and J by 0 bases, with 16 bases left in between. CDR1 and CDR2 (germline): MNHEY, SVGAGI. CDR3 length equals 15 residues. CDR3 nucleotide sequence: TGTGCCACCAAAATGGGGGAGTCCTCCTACAATGAGCAGTTCTTC. It encodes CATKMGESSYNEQFF.

The chain carries TRBV11-2 and TRBJ2-7; no reliable D call. Germline V CDR1 and CDR2: SGHAT, FQNNGV. Trimming pared 5 bases from V and 3 bases from J, leaving 5 bases between. This CDR3 comprises 11 residues. The CDR3 region has the DNA TGTGCCAGCAGCCAATACTACGAGCAGTACTTC. Protein sequence: CASSQYYEQYF.